The 30 T cell receptor beta chains below were found in one sample sequenced in a study of blood T cells in healthy people across ages. The authors ran a second PCR of about 6 to 11 cycles using a sample-barcoded 5' primer and a J-beta primer mix. TCRdb fed the 5' RACE reads into MiXCR, producing one record per CDR3 protein. The table records about 1.4 million distinct CDR3 sequences, around 59% of them present only once. Sequenced material: blood. These receptors were taken from a man aged 18-30 years in good health.

This clonotype was seen more than once but under ten times. A read error may produce the germline difference seen at one junction end. The chain employs TRBV12-3 or TRBV12-4 and TRBJ1-4, with D possibly matching TRBD1 (5 bases). The CDR3 runs to 18 residues. CDR3 bases: TGTGCCAGCATTTCCTCGACAGCGGACCATATAACTGATGATAAACTGTTTTTT. Encoded protein: CASISSTADHITDDKLFF.

This sequence joins TRBV10-3 and TRBJ1-6; D not certain. The CDR3 runs to 16 residues. The V and J ends lost 1 base and 7 bases respectively, with 14 bases between them. Germline CDR1 and CDR2: ENHRY and SYGVKD. CDR3 protein: CAISEFFLQANSPLHF. CDR3 in DNA: TGTGCCATCAGTGAGTTTTTTTTGCAGGCAAATTCACCCCTCCACTTT.

V is TRBV4-1 and J is TRBJ2-1, with D possibly TRBD2 on 6 matching bases. Germline values: CDR1 MGHRA, CDR2 YSYEKL. The CDR3 is 14 residues long. Trimming pared 3 bases from V and 6 bases from J, leaving 12 bases between. CDR3 DNA: TGCGCCAGCAGCCAGGGAGGACTTCCCAATGAGCAGTTCTTC. It translates to CASSQGGLPNEQFF.

This sequence joins TRBV14 and TRBJ2-1; D gene ambiguous. The germline V and J ends were trimmed by 4 bases and 0 bases, with 19 bases remaining between them. CDR3 length: 18 residues. CDR1 is SGHDN and CDR2 is FVKESK in the germline V gene. The CDR3 here is CASSRLLWRTYSYNEQFF. The CDR3 DNA follows: TGTGCCAGCAGCCGGTTGCTTTGGCGGACCTACTCCTACAATGAGCAGTTCTTC.

The chain uses TRBV3-1 and TRBJ2-5, with D unresolved. Trimming stripped 3 bases from V and 5 bases from J, with 13 bases between. CDR1 and CDR2 from the germline V gene are LGHDT and YNNKEL (reference sequence). The CDR3 has 14 residues. The CDR3 nucleotides read TGTGCCAGCAGCCAGGGATCAGGAAAGGAGACCCAGTACTTC. This sequence encodes CASSQGSGKETQYF.

The chain couples TRBV12-3 or TRBV12-4 to TRBJ2-7; D might be TRBD2 (7 bases). The CDR3 extends over 14 amino acids. The V gene lost 4 bases and the J gene lost 1 base, with 11 bases spanning the gap. The DNA of the CDR3 is TGTGCCAGCAGTTGGGGGGGGGCTTCCTACGAGCAGTACTTC. This sequence encodes CASSWGGASYEQYF.

The sample holds a few counts of this clonotype. The rearrangement links TRBV4-1 to TRBJ2-3, with 8 positions matching TRBD1. CDR3 size: 15 residues. V gave up 3 bases and J gave up 8 bases; unmatched junction bases: 10. CDR1 and CDR2 (germline): MGHRA, YSYEKL. In nucleotides, the CDR3 is TGCGCCAGCAGCCAGCACGAGACAGGGGTTGGTACGCAGTATTTT. It specifies CASSQHETGVGTQYF.

The gene calls are TRBV20-1 and TRBJ1-2; D gene uncertain. The CDR3 is 11 residues long. Germline V CDR1 and CDR2: DFQATT, SNEGSKA (reference sequence). Trimming removed 6 bases from V and 6 bases from J, with 11 bases in between. The DNA of the CDR3 is TGCAGTGCCCACCGGGATCATGGCTACACCTTC. Translated: CSAHRDHGYTF.

In its sample, this clonotype was seen a few times. The J gene is TRBJ2-7, the V gene TRBV4-3, with TRBD1 matching 8 bases. The V gene end was trimmed by 3 bases and the J gene end by 4 bases; junction bases not matched to a gene: 8. Germline V gene lookup returns CDR1 LGHNA and CDR2 YSLEER. This CDR3 is built from 15 residues. The CDR3 here is CASSHDDRGQYEQYF. CDR3 nucleotide sequence: TGCGCCAGCAGCCATGACGACAGGGGTCAATACGAGCAGTACTTC.

CDR3 nucleotide sequence: TGCAGCGTTGAAGATCGGGGGACTAGCGGGAGCCCCGCCATCTACAATGAGCAGTTCTTC. It specifies CSVEDRGTSGSPAIYNEQFF. The rearrangement uses TRBV29-1 and TRBJ2-1, with TRBD2 matching 14 bases. In germline, CDR1 is SQVTM, CDR2 ANQGSEA. J lost 3 bases, V lost 0 bases, and 13 bases had no gene match. The CDR3 extends over 20 amino acids.

The sample holds one count of this clonotype. The chain couples TRBV18 to TRBJ2-3, with D tentatively TRBD1 or TRBD2 (5 bases each). Germline CDR1 reads KGHSH; CDR2 reads LQKENI. Trimming cost V 1 base and J 2 bases, with 13 bases left between them. The CDR3 consists of 16 residues. As DNA, the CDR3 is TGTGCCAGCTCACCACTCGGGACCTCCCTCACAGATACGCAGTATTTT. Its translation: CASSPLGTSLTDTQYF.

The chain carries TRBV2 and TRBJ2-3, with no clear D. CDR3 size: 16 residues. CDR1 SNHLY and CDR2 FYNNEI come from the germline V gene. V dropped 2 bases and J dropped 0 bases, with 12 bases sitting between them. The CDR3 loop is CASSERAQISTDTQYF. The DNA for the CDR3 is TGTGCCAGCAGTGAAAGGGCACAGATTAGCACAGATACGCAGTATTTT.

This clonotype was observed a few times. The V gene is TRBV29-1, the J gene TRBJ2-1, with D unresolved. V was shortened by 7 bases and J by 9 bases, with 19 bases between the two germline ends. Germline CDR1 SQVTM, CDR2 ANQGSEA. The CDR3 is 13 residues long. Here the CDR3 reads CSALLGVSPEQFF. CDR3 DNA sequence: TGCAGCGCACTACTTGGGGTTTCTCCTGAGCAGTTCTTC.

This chain links TRBV3-1 with TRBJ2-5, with D hard to call. The CDR3 is made up of 14 amino acids. V lost 1 base to trimming and J lost 13 bases, with 19 bases between them. Germline CDR1 reads LGHDT; CDR2 reads YNNKEL (reference sequence). The CDR3 here is CASSQGLEPGAMYF. In DNA, the CDR3 is TGTGCCAGCAGCCAAGGCCTTGAACCGGGTGCGATGTACTTC.

The chain couples TRBV20-1 to TRBJ2-5, with 12 bases fitting TRBD2. Germline-derived CDR1 and CDR2 are DFQATT and SNEGSKA (reference sequence). CDR3 size: 16 residues. V lost 5 bases and J lost 1; bases outside the gene matches: 8. The CDR3 reads CSAHLAGGFLQETQYF. CDR3 bases: TGCAGTGCTCACCTAGCGGGGGGGTTCCTCCAAGAGACCCAGTACTTC.

CDR3: CASSVNPRGEAFF. The CDR3, as DNA: TGTGCCAGCAGCGTAAATCCCAGGGGTGAAGCTTTCTTT. This sequence joins TRBV9 and TRBJ1-1; the D gene is possibly TRBD1 (6 bases). There are 13 residues in the CDR3. V was shortened by 1 base and J by 7 bases, with 11 bases between the two germline ends. Looked up from germline, CDR1 is SGDLS and CDR2 is YYNGEE. Drawing the rest from reference TRBV9 and TRBJ1-1, the complete variable domain is DSGVTQTPKHLITATGQRVTLRCSPRSGDLSVYWYQQSLDQGLQFLIQYYNGEERAKGNILERFSAQQFPDLHSELNLSSLELGDSALYFCASSVNPRGEAFFGQGTRLTVV.

The chain joins TRBV10-3 to TRBJ2-5; 9 positions match TRBD1. Germline CDR1 is ENHRY and CDR2 is SYGVKD. This CDR3 region has 16 residues. The V and J ends lost 2 bases and 11 bases, in that order; junction bases with no gene match: 15. CDR3 bases: TGTGCCATCAGTGAGCCAGGACAGGGGATGACCTACGGGCAGTACTTC. Translation: CAISEPGQGMTYGQYF.

The rearrangement joins TRBV9 to TRBJ2-7, with D perhaps TRBD2 (5 bases). The CDR3 consists of 15 residues. V was pared by 0 bases and J by 9 bases, with 19 bases between. Germline CDR1 and CDR2: SGDLS and YYNGEE. This chain's CDR3 is CASSVALAPNIVQYF. As DNA, the CDR3 is TGTGCCAGCAGCGTAGCTCTAGCACCCAACATTGTGCAGTACTTC.

V is TRBV10-3 and J is TRBJ2-5; TRBD2 agrees at 7 bases. Losses at the gene ends were 3 bases for V and 4 bases for J; bases not matched to a gene: 2. There are 13 residues in the CDR3. CDR1 ENHRY and CDR2 SYGVKD come from the germline V gene. Here the CDR3 reads CAISDWGGETQYF. CDR3 DNA: TGTGCCATCAGTGACTGGGGGGGAGAGACCCAGTACTTC.

J is TRBJ1-2 and V is TRBV12-3 or TRBV12-4; maybe TRBD1 (5 bases). The CDR3 sequence is 12 residues long. V was clipped by 5 bases and J by 6 bases, with 10 bases between them. CDR3: CASSPRGDGYTF. The CDR3 DNA follows: TGTGCCAGCAGTCCCCGAGGGGATGGCTACACCTTC.

V and J are TRBV28 and TRBJ1-1, with unresolved D. The CDR3 totals 12 residues. Germline CDR1 MDHEN, CDR2 SYDVKM. The ends were cut back, 5 bases at V and 4 bases at J, with 8 bases in the middle. CDR3 nucleotide sequence: TGTGCCAGCAGTCCGTACGGCACTGAAGCTTTCTTT. Residues: CASSPYGTEAFF.

The chain links TRBV7-6 to TRBJ1-1; perhaps TRBD1 as D (5 bases). In germline, CDR1 is SGHVS, CDR2 FNYEAQ. The V end was cut by 4 bases, the J end by 5 bases, with 17 bases between. The CDR3 consists of 15 residues. The CDR3 is CASSYSRAGRTEAFF. The CDR3 DNA follows: TGTGCCAGCAGCTATAGCCGAGCAGGGAGGACTGAAGCTTTCTTT.

The rearrangement links TRBV6-4 to TRBJ2-1, with D unresolved. In germline, CDR1 is MRHNA, CDR2 SNTAGT. The CDR3 extends over 18 amino acids. V was clipped by 5 bases and J by 0 bases, with 20 bases between them. CDR3 protein: CASSLTPPEISSYNEQFF. CDR3 nucleotide sequence: TGTGCCAGCAGTTTAACCCCTCCAGAAATAAGCTCCTACAATGAGCAGTTCTTC.

The chain is built from TRBV6-5 and TRBJ1-2; unclear D gene. There are 14 residues in the CDR3. V lost 4 bases and J 7 bases, leaving 16 bases between the germline ends. Germline V gene sequence: CDR1 MNHEY, CDR2 SVGAGI. The CDR3 reads CASSSPQLNGGYTF. CDR3 DNA: TGTGCCAGCAGTTCCCCCCAGCTCAACGGTGGCTACACCTTC.

This chain uses TRBV2 with TRBJ1-2, with D tentatively TRBD1 (5 bases). The CDR3 loop spans 17 amino acids. V was clipped by 1 base and J by 0 bases, with 15 bases between them. Germline values: CDR1 SNHLY, CDR2 FYNNEI. CDR3 DNA sequence: TGTGCCAGCAGTGAAGTAACAAGGGACCCTACTAACTATGGCTACACCTTC. The encoded protein is CASSEVTRDPTNYGYTF.

This clonotype was counted only a few times. This sequence joins TRBV7-9 and TRBJ2-7, with 7 bases identical to TRBD2. V was clipped by 5 bases and J by 5 bases; unmatched bases: 6. The CDR3 totals 13 residues. The germline V gene has CDR1 SEHNR and CDR2 FQNEAQ (reference sequence). The CDR3 bases are TGTGCCAGCAGCCACTATAGCGGGCACGAGCAGTACTTC. It specifies CASSHYSGHEQYF.

The chain carries TRBV15 and TRBJ2-1; 8 bases match TRBD1. The CDR3 sequence is 12 residues long. Germline V gives CDR1 LNHNV, CDR2 YYDKDF (reference sequence). V shed 6 bases, J shed 11 bases, and the junction held 6 bases outside the gene matches. The CDR3 DNA sequence: TGTGCCACCAGTTCTCGGACAGGGAAGCAGTTCTTC. Translated: CATSSRTGKQFF.

This clonotype was observed a handful of times. The V call is TRBV10-3, the J call TRBJ1-6; D uncertain. The V gene's germline CDR1 is ENHRY and CDR2 SYGVKD. This CDR3 has 17 residues. The V and J ends lost 6 bases and 0 bases respectively, with 15 bases between them. CDR3 sequence (DNA): TGTGCCATCAGCAAGGACTTACCGAGCTCCTATAATTCACCCCTCCACTTT. This translates into CAISKDLPSSYNSPLHF.

J is TRBJ2-7 and V is TRBV2; D unclear. Germline values: CDR1 SNHLY, CDR2 FYNNEI. This CDR3 spans 15 amino acids. Trimming pared 2 bases from V and 5 bases from J, leaving 16 bases between. The CDR3 here is CASSELARRRDEQYF. CDR3 DNA: TGTGCCAGCAGTGAATTGGCCCGGAGAAGGGACGAGCAGTACTTC.

The J gene is TRBJ2-3, the V gene TRBV3-1, with 7 nucleotides matching TRBD2. The CDR3 consists of 16 residues. CDR1 and CDR2 (germline): LGHDT, YNNKEL (reference sequence). J lost 2 bases, V lost 1 base, and 6 bases had no gene match. The CDR3 here is CASSQVLAADTDTQYF. Here the CDR3 DNA reads TGTGCCAGCAGCCAAGTCCTAGCGGCGGACACAGATACGCAGTATTTT.